The 25 T cell receptor beta chains presented below share a single source sample, sequenced in a study of blood T cell repertoires in COVID-19. The data were produced by immunoSEQ multiplex PCR, yet TCRdb's version contains in-frame clones alone and is incomplete. The table includes roughly 340,000 clones, more than 70% detected once. Sequenced material: PBMCs or T cells enriched from blood (not recorded which). The receptors stem from a man in his forties or fifties in a cohort exposed to, infected with or recovered from COVID-19 (not recorded which).

This chain uses TRBV6-5 with TRBJ2-5; possibly TRBD1 for D (6 bases). Germline assignment: CDR1 MNHEY and CDR2 SVGAGI. This CDR3 comprises 12 residues. The V end was cut by 6 bases, the J end by 5 bases, with 10 bases between. CDR3 coding DNA: TGTGCCAGCAGAATGAGGGGGGAGACCCAGTACTTC. This gives the protein CASRMRGETQYF.

The chain recombines TRBV25-1 with TRBJ2-2; 7 bases line up with TRBD1. V lost 6 bases and J lost 3; bases outside the gene matches: 10. This CDR3 has 16 amino acids. CDR1 is MGHDK, CDR2 SYGVNS, per germline. Written as DNA, the CDR3 is TGTGCCAGCAGATCGACAGGGAGTGGGGACACCGGGGAGCTGTTTTTT. Translating gives CASRSTGSGDTGELFF.

The V and J genes are TRBV28 and TRBJ2-1, with TRBD1 identical over 7 bases. Per the germline V gene, CDR1 is MDHEN and CDR2 is SYDVKM. The CDR3 has 14 amino acids. The trim removed 8 bases at V and 1 base at J, leaving 5 bases unmatched. The CDR3 spells CASGPGQSYNEQFF. CDR3 bases: TGTGCCAGCGGACCGGGACAGTCCTACAATGAGCAGTTCTTC.

This sequence joins TRBV6-5 and TRBJ2-1; 8 positions agree with TRBD1. The CDR3 runs 11 residues. Germline-derived CDR1 and CDR2 are MNHEY and SVGAGI. J lost 7 bases, V lost 8 bases, and 1 base had no gene match. As DNA, the CDR3 is TGTGCCAGCGACAGGGGTAATGAGCAGTTCTTC. It yields the protein CASDRGNEQFF.

This chain joins TRBV5-1 and TRBJ2-5; 13 bases are a match to TRBD2. The CDR3 has 16 amino acids. The junction had 8 bases not matched to a gene; V was cut back by 4 bases and J by 5 bases. In germline, CDR1 is SGHRS, CDR2 YFSETQ. This CDR3 is CASSPGTSGIRETQYF. Here the CDR3 DNA reads TGCGCCAGCAGCCCCGGGACTAGCGGGATCAGGGAGACCCAGTACTTC.

The CDR3 DNA reads TGTGCCAGCAGCTTCTGGCAGCGGGCTGGCGAGCAGTACTTC. Its protein product is CASSFWQRAGEQYF. The rearrangement links TRBV11-2 to TRBJ2-7; D may be TRBD2 (6 bases). CDR1 is SGHAT, CDR2 FQNNGV, per germline. Trimming left V 3 bases short and J 6 bases short, with 15 bases between. The CDR3 totals 14 residues.

The chain employs TRBV28 and TRBJ1-5; 8 nucleotides match TRBD1. The V segment lost 6 bases and the J segment 0 bases; nucleotides outside the gene matches: 4. Germline CDR1 and CDR2: MDHEN and SYDVKM. CDR3 size: 15 residues. CDR3 coding DNA: TGTGCCAGCAGAAACAGGGGGTATAGCAATCAGCCCCAGCATTTT. Its protein product is CASRNRGYSNQPQHF.

The genes are TRBV7-2 and TRBJ2-3; 8 bases fit TRBD2. With V trimmed by 1 base and J by 2 bases, 2 bases remained unmatched. CDR1 and CDR2 from the germline V gene are SGHTA and FQGNSA. The CDR3 spans 15 residues. The CDR3 is CASSLVAGNTDTQYF. CDR3 DNA sequence: TGTGCCAGCAGCTTAGTAGCGGGGAACACAGATACGCAGTATTTT. Together with reference TRBV7-2 and TRBJ2-3, the CDR3 gives the full variable domain: GAGVSQSPSNKVTEKGKDVELRCDPISGHTALYWYRQSLGQGLEFLIYFQGNSAPDKSGLPSDRFSAERTGGSVSTLTIQRTQQEDSAVYLCASSLVAGNTDTQYFGPGTRLTVL.

The V gene is TRBV19, the J gene TRBJ1-6, with 8 bases aligning to TRBD1. The CDR3 spans 16 residues. Germline trimming cut 4 bases from V and 10 bases from J; bases unmatched to any gene: 12. From germline, CDR1 is LNHDA and CDR2 SQIVND (reference sequence). CDR3 in amino acids: CASSTRTGQVGSPLHF. The CDR3 DNA is TGTGCCAGTAGTACTAGGACAGGGCAAGTTGGATCACCCCTCCACTTT. Using reference TRBV19 and TRBJ1-6 for the parts outside the CDR3, the full variable domain is DGGITQSPKYLFRKEGQNVTLSCEQNLNHDAMYWYRQDPGQGLRLIYYSQIVNDFQKGDIAEGYSVSREKKESFPLTVTSAQKNPTAFYLCASSTRTGQVGSPLHFGNGTRLTVT.

CDR3 protein: CASSLVRTEAFF. CDR3 DNA: TGTGCCAGCAGTTTAGTCCGCACTGAAGCTTTCTTT. The genes are TRBV28 and TRBJ1-1; D remains ambiguous. CDR3 length: 12 amino acids. The germline CDR1 and CDR2 sequences are MDHEN and SYDVKM. Between the trimmed V and J ends, which lost 2 bases and 4 bases, there was a span of 5 bases. The variable domain in full, with the rest retrieved from reference TRBV28 and TRBJ1-1, is DVKVTQSSRYLVKRTGEKVFLECVQDMDHENMFWYRQDPGLGLRLIYFSYDVKMKEKGDIPEGYSVSREKKERFSLILESASTNQTSMYLCASSLVRTEAFFGQGTRLTVV.

This clone was detected a few times. The CDR3 is CATSRWLQGNPYGYTF. The CDR3 nucleotides read TGTGCCACCAGCAGATGGCTTCAGGGGAACCCCTATGGCTACACCTTC. The chain couples TRBV15 to TRBJ1-2; D may be TRBD1 (6 bases). Germline CDR1 reads LNHNV; CDR2 reads YYDKDF (reference sequence). With 2 bases removed from V and 4 bases from J, the gap between germline ends came to 17 bases. The CDR3 runs to 16 residues.

The chain employs TRBV5-5 and TRBJ1-3; the D gene is possibly TRBD1 (5 bases). The CDR3 has 19 residues. Germline assignment: CDR1 SGHKS and CDR2 YYEKEE (reference sequence). The V and J ends lost 0 bases and 1 base respectively, with 20 bases between them. The CDR3 DNA sequence: TGTGCCAGCAGCTTGGCCTTGATGGCCAGGGTAGTTTCTGGAAACACCATATATTTT. Translated, it gives CASSLALMARVVSGNTIYF.

The chain has TRBV5-1 and TRBJ1-3; 8 bases agree with TRBD1. CDR3 length: 13 residues. J lost 8 bases, V lost 4 bases, and 5 bases had no gene match. Germline lookup yields CDR1 SGHRS and CDR2 YFSETQ. CDR3 sequence: CASSIKQGDTIYF. DNA of the CDR3: TGCGCCAGCAGCATAAAACAGGGGGACACCATATATTTT.

The J gene is TRBJ2-5, the V gene TRBV18, with 11 bases identical to TRBD2. Per germline, CDR1 KGHSH and CDR2 LQKENI. The CDR3 consists of 16 residues. J gave up 5 bases and V 0 bases, and 5 bases lay outside the gene matches. CDR3 coding DNA: TGTGCCAGCTCACCACCGGGACTAGCGGCTCGGGAGACCCAGTACTTC. Translating it yields CASSPPGLAARETQYF.

This sequence joins TRBV27 and TRBJ2-2; the D gene is possibly TRBD2 (7 bases). The V end was cut by 4 bases, the J end by 6 bases, with 15 bases between. Germline CDR1 is MNHEY and CDR2 is SMNVEV (reference sequence). The length of the CDR3 is 15 residues. CDR3 amino acids: CASSSSGGGPGELFF. DNA of the CDR3: TGTGCCAGCAGTTCTAGCGGAGGGGGGCCCGGGGAGCTGTTTTTT.

This rearrangement joins TRBV2 to TRBJ2-4; 8 bases are shared with TRBD1. CDR3 length: 14 residues. Germline V gives CDR1 SNHLY, CDR2 FYNNEI. Trimming removed 5 bases from V and 9 bases from J; junction bases left unmatched: 9. The CDR3 DNA sequence: TGTGCCAGCAGTCCGGACAGGGAGGTTGTCATTCAGTACTTC. This sequence encodes CASSPDREVVIQYF.

The genes are TRBV28 and TRBJ2-4; TRBD2 is a possible D gene (5 bases). CDR3 length: 14 amino acids. Trimming shortened V by 5 bases and J by 2 bases, and 10 bases separated the two germline ends. The V gene's germline CDR1 is MDHEN and CDR2 SYDVKM. In DNA form, the CDR3 reads TGTGCCAGCAGTGACCCGGGGACCAAAAACATTCAGTACTTC. It yields the protein CASSDPGTKNIQYF.

Concerning this clone: Different DNA sequences within this sample yield the same CDR3. The rearrangement links TRBV5-1 to TRBJ2-7, with D tentatively TRBD1 (5 bases). CDR1 is SGHRS and CDR2 is YFSETQ in the germline V gene. The CDR3 loop spans 14 amino acids. V lost 0 bases and J 1 base, leaving 8 bases between the germline ends. In DNA form, the CDR3 reads TGCGCCAGCAGCTTGGTGCCAGGGTCCTACGAGCAGTACTTC. Translated, it gives CASSLVPGSYEQYF.

V usage is TRBV11-2 and J usage is TRBJ1-5, with TRBD1 as a possible D gene (6 bases). V was pared by 5 bases and J by 0 bases, with 14 bases between. The CDR3 length is 16 residues. Germline CDR1 SGHAT, CDR2 FQNNGV. CDR3 sequence reads: CASSQGPDYSNQPQHF. The CDR3 coding sequence is TGTGCCAGCAGCCAGGGGCCGGATTATAGCAATCAGCCCCAGCATTTT.

CDR3 in DNA: TGTGCCAGCAGCACAGGGGGCGGAGAGACCCAGTACTTC. Translation: CASSTGGGETQYF. This sequence joins TRBV4-2 and TRBJ2-5; 9 bases match TRBD1. Trimming removed 5 bases from V and 4 bases from J; junction bases left unmatched: 2. Germline V gives CDR1 LGHNA, CDR2 YNFKEQ. CDR3 length equals 13 residues.

The J gene is TRBJ1-1, the V gene TRBV5-1, with D tentatively TRBD1 (6 bases). The V end lost 4 bases, the J end lost 3 bases, and 13 bases lay between the germline ends. The CDR3 contains 14 residues. Germline CDR1 is SGHRS and CDR2 is YFSETQ. The CDR3 coding sequence is TGCGCCAGCAGCAGCAGGGGATCGGACACTGAAGCTTTCTTT. It encodes CASSSRGSDTEAFF. Based on the CDR3 plus reference TRBV5-1 and TRBJ1-1, the full variable domain is KAGVTQTPRYLIKTRGQQVTLSCSPISGHRSVSWYQQTPGQGLQFLFEYFSETQRNKGNFPGRFSGRQFSNSRSEMNVSTLELGDSALYLCASSSRGSDTEAFFGQGTRLTVV.

V and J are TRBV9 and TRBJ2-3; 11 bases map to TRBD2. The CDR3 loop spans 16 amino acids. Unmatched junction bases numbered 7, after V lost 0 bases and J lost 7 bases. Germline V CDR1 and CDR2: SGDLS, YYNGEE. This CDR3 reads CASSVVPSSGGHTQYF. Written as DNA, the CDR3 is TGTGCCAGCAGCGTAGTTCCGTCTAGCGGGGGGCATACGCAGTATTTT.

This clone was counted at least ten times. This chain connects TRBV5-5 to TRBJ2-7, with 10 bases lining up with TRBD2. CDR3 length: 16 amino acids. The germline V gene has CDR1 SGHKS and CDR2 YYEKEE (reference sequence). The V gene end was trimmed by 1 base and the J gene end by 2 bases; junction bases not matched to a gene: 6. The chain's CDR3 is CASSLSPSGSTYEQYF. The CDR3 DNA sequence: TGTGCCAGCAGCTTGTCTCCTAGCGGGAGTACCTACGAGCAGTACTTC.

The chain has TRBV5-4 and TRBJ2-7; tentatively, D is TRBD2 (6 bases). The CDR3 has 14 amino acids. Looked up from germline, CDR1 is SGHNT and CDR2 is YYREEE (reference sequence). Trimming pared 0 bases from V and 6 bases from J, leaving 13 bases between. The CDR3 reads CASSLALGSSEQYF. CDR3 coding DNA: TGTGCCAGCAGCTTGGCCCTCGGGAGCTCCGAGCAGTACTTC.

CDR3 nucleotides: TGTGCCAGCAAGAGTCGGGACACCGAGACCTACAATGAGCAGTTCTTC. It codes for CASKSRDTETYNEQFF. V and J are TRBV27 and TRBJ2-1, with D perhaps matching TRBD1 (6 bases). Between the trimmed V and J ends, which lost 7 bases and 2 bases, there was a span of 18 bases. The CDR3 spans 16 residues. CDR1 is MNHEY and CDR2 is SMNVEV in the germline V gene (reference sequence).